The sequence of this T cell receptor beta chain was determined in a study of blood T cell repertoires in COVID-19. At the level of the study: T cells, B-cell-depleted T cells, or PBMCs supplied cDNA or gDNA.

Of note for this clone: An end of the junction differs from the germline gene, which may be a read error.

Method: immunoSEQ multiplex PCR; TCRdb's copy keeps in-frame clones and lacks some. The table records 55,000 to 70,000 clones, 70% to 80% of them present only once. The receptor's source is a human donor in a cohort sampled during active COVID-19. The sample comprised peripheral blood.

The CDR3 protein is CSASLSDTYRF. The CDR3, as DNA: TGCAGTGCTAGCCTCTCGGACACCTACCGCTTC. This chain links TRBV20-1 with TRBJ2-7; perhaps TRBD1 as D (5 bases). The CDR3 contains 11 residues. Germline V lookup: CDR1 DFQATT, CDR2 SNEGSKA (reference sequence).